The T cell receptor beta chain described here comes from a study of human versus mouse CDR3 diversity and MHC coevolution. The method was immunoSEQ multiplex PCR; TCRdb's version includes in-frame clones alone and lacks a portion of them. The profile covers just under 60,000 clones, with around 94% appearing a single time and approximately 20% taken by the ten largest. Sequenced: naive CD4+ T cells from blood. Subset reported: CD45RO-negative CD62L-positive naive CD4 T cells. This sequence was found in a person aged 55 to 75 in good health.

The CDR3 DNA reads TGTGCCAGCAGAAACGGGGCAGGGGCAGGTCAGCCCCAGCATTTT. This sequence encodes CASRNGAGAGQPQHF. The chain uses TRBV6-5 and TRBJ1-5; tentative D call: TRBD1 (6 bases). Trimming took off 6 bases at V and 6 bases at J, with 18 bases between the two ends. Germline V CDR1 and CDR2: MNHEY, SVGAGI. This CDR3 is 15 amino acids long.